The sequence of this T cell receptor (beta chain) was determined in a study of T cell responses to AZD1222 COVID-19 vaccine. The germline V gene has CDR1 LNHDA and CDR2 SQIVND (reference sequence). The length of the CDR3 is 13 residues. The V gene end was trimmed by 7 bases and the J gene end by 7 bases; junction bases not matched to a gene: 8. Produced via immunoSEQ multiplex PCR; TCRdb's table is partial and in-frame only. The repertoire holds 20,000 to 30,000 clones, more than 75% seen once, with roughly 30% in the top ten. This rearrangement joins TRBV19 to TRBJ1-2, with 8 bases fitting TRBD1. The starting material was peripheral blood, obtained 28 days after the second AZD1222 dose. The sequence derives from an adult who received the AZD1222 COVID-19 vaccine. CDR3 residues: CASIRTGNRGYTF. The CDR3 coding sequence is TGTGCCAGTATAAGGACAGGGAATCGTGGCTACACCTTC. Combining the CDR3 with reference TRBV19 and TRBJ1-2 gives the whole variable domain DGGITQSPKYLFRKEGQNVTLSCEQNLNHDAMYWYRQDPGQGLRLIYYSQIVNDFQKGDIAEGYSVSREKKESFPLTVTSAQKNPTAFYLCASIRTGNRGYTFGSGTRLTVV.